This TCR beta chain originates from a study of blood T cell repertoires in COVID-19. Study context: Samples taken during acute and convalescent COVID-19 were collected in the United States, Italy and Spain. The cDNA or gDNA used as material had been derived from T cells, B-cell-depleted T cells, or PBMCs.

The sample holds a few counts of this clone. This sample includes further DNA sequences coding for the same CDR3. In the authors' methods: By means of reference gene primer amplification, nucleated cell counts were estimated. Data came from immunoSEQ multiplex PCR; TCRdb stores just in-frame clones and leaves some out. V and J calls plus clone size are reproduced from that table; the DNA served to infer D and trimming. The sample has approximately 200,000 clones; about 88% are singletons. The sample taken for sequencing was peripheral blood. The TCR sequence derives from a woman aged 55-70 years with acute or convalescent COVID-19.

Written as DNA, the CDR3 is TGCGCCAGCAGCCAAGATCTCCTAGCGGGAGGTCCAGATACGCAGTATTTT. Its protein is CASSQDLLAGGPDTQYF. The chain has TRBV4-1 and TRBJ2-3, with 11 bases matching TRBD2. The CDR3 totals 17 residues. After removal of 0 bases from V and 4 bases from J, the junction contained 6 bases not matched to a gene. CDR1 and CDR2 (germline): MGHRA, YSYEKL.